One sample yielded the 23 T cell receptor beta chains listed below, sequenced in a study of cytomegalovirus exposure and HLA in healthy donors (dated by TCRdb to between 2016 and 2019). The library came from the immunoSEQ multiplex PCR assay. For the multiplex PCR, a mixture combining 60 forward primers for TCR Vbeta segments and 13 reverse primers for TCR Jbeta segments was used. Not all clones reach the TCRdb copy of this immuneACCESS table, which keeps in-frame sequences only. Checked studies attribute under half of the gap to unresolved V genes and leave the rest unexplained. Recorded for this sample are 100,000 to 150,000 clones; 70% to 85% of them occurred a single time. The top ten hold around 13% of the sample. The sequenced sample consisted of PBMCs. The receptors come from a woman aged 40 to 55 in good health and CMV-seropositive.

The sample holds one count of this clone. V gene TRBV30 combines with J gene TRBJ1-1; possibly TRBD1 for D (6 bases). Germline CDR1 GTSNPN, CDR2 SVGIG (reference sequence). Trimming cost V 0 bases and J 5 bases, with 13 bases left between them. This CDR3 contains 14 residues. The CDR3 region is CAWSVGGAQTEAFF. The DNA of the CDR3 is TGTGCCTGGAGTGTAGGGGGGGCGCAGACTGAAGCTTTCTTT.

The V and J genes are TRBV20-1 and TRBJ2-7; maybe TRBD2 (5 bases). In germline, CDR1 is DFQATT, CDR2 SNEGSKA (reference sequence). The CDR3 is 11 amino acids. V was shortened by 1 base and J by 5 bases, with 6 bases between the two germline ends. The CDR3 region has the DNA TGCAGTGCTAGAGGGGGAGACGAGCAGTACTTC. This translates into CSARGGDEQYF.

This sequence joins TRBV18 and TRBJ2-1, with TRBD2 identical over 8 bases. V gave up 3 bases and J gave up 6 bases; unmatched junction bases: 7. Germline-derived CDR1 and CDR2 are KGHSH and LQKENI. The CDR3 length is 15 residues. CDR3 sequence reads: CASSPPGRASNEQFF. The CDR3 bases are TGTGCCAGCTCACCCCCCGGGAGGGCCTCCAATGAGCAGTTCTTC.

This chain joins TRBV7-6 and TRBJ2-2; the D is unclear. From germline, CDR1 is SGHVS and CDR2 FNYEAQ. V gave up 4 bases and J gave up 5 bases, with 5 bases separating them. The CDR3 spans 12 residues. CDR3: CASSSLTGELFF. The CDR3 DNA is TGTGCCAGCAGCTCCTTAACCGGGGAGCTGTTTTTT.

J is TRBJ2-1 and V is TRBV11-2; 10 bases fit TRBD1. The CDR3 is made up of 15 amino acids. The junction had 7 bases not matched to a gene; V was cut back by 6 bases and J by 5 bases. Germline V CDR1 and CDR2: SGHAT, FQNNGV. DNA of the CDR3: TGTGCCAGCAGACCCGGGACAGGGGACAACAATGAGCAGTTCTTC. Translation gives CASRPGTGDNNEQFF.

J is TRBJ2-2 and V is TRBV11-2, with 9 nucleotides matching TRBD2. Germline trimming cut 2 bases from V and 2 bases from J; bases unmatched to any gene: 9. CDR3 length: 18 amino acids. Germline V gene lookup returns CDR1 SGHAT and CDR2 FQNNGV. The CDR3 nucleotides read TGTGCCAGCAGCTTACGAAAAGTGCGGGAGGGTAACACCGGGGAGCTGTTTTTT. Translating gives CASSLRKVREGNTGELFF.

Written as DNA, the CDR3 is TGCGCCAGCAGCTTGGACGGTTTAAACTATGGCTACACCTTC. The encoded protein is CASSLDGLNYGYTF. This sequence joins TRBV5-1 and TRBJ1-2; D gene ambiguous. The CDR3 has 14 amino acids. Trimming removed 0 bases from V and 2 bases from J, with 8 bases in between. Germline-derived CDR1 and CDR2 are SGHRS and YFSETQ.

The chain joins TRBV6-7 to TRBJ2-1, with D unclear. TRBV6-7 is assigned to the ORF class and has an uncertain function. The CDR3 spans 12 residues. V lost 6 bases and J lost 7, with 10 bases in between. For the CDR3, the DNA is TGTGCCAGCAGGACATGCCGGAATGAGCAGTTCTTC. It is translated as CASRTCRNEQFF.

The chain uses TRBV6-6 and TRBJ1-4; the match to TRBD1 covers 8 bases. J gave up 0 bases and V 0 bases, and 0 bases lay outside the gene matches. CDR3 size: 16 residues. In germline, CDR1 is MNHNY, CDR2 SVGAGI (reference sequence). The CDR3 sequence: CASSYSTGATNEKLFF. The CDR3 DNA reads TGTGCCAGCAGTTACTCGACAGGGGCAACTAATGAAAAACTGTTTTTT.

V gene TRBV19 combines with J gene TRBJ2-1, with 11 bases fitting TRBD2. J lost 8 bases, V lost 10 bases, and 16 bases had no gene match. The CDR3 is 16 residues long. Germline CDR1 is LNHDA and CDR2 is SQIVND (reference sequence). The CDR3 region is CATSSLLAGENYEQFF. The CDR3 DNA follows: TGTGCCACCAGCAGCCTACTAGCGGGAGAGAACTATGAGCAGTTCTTC.

The CDR3 coding sequence is TGTGCCAGCTCACCACGGTCGTCGGGTCCAGCTAATGAAAAACTGTTTTTT. This encodes CASSPRSSGPANEKLFF. V gene TRBV18 combines with J gene TRBJ1-4; D is undetermined. Deletions cut 1 base from V and 3 bases from J, with 15 bases between. The CDR3 length is 17 residues. The V gene's germline CDR1 is KGHSH and CDR2 LQKENI.

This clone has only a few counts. This chain's CDR3 is CASSGDRMDIQYF. CDR3 sequence (DNA): TGTGCCAGCAGTGGGGACAGGATGGACATTCAGTACTTC. This rearrangement joins TRBV6-1 to TRBJ2-4, with 8 bases aligning to TRBD1. Germline trimming cut 4 bases from V and 8 bases from J; bases unmatched to any gene: 4. The CDR3 runs to 13 residues. Germline V lookup: CDR1 MNHNS, CDR2 SASEGT.

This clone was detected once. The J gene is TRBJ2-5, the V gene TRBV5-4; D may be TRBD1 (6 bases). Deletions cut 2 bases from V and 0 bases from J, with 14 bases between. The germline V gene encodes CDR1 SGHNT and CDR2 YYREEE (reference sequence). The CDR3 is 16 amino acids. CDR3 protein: CASSLPGDPYQETQYF. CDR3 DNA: TGTGCCAGCAGCTTACCAGGGGACCCCTACCAAGAGACCCAGTACTTC.

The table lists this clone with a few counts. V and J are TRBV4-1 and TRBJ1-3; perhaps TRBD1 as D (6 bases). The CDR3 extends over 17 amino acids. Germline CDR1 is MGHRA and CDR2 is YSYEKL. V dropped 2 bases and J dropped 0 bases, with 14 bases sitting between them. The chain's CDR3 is CASSQPSQGISGNTIYF. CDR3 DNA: TGCGCCAGCAGCCAACCCTCCCAGGGGATCTCTGGAAACACCATATATTTT.

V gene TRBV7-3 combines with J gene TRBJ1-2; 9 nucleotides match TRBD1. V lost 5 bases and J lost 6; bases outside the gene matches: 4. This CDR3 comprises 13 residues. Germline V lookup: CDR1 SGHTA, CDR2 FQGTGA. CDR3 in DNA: TGTGCCAGCAGCCAAGACAGGGGGGATGGCTACACCTTC. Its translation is CASSQDRGDGYTF.

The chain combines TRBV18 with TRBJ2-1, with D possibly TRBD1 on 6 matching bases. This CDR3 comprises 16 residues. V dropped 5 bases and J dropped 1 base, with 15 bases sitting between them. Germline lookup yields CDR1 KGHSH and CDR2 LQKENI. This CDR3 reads CASSTATGQSYNEQFF. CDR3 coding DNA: TGTGCCAGCTCAACTGCGACAGGACAATCCTACAATGAGCAGTTCTTC.

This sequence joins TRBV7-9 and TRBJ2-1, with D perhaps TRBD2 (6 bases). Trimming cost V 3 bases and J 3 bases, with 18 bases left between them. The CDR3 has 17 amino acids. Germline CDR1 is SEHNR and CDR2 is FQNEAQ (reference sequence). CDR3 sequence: CASSFYLGGEYYNEQFF. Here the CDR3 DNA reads TGTGCCAGCAGCTTCTACCTGGGGGGAGAGTACTACAATGAGCAGTTCTTC. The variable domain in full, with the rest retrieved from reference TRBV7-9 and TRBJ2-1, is DTGVSQNPRHKITKRGQNVTFRCDPISEHNRLYWYRQTLGQGPEFLTYFQNEAQLEKSRLLSDRFSAERPKGSFSTLEIQRTEQGDSAMYLCASSFYLGGEYYNEQFFGPGTRLTVL.

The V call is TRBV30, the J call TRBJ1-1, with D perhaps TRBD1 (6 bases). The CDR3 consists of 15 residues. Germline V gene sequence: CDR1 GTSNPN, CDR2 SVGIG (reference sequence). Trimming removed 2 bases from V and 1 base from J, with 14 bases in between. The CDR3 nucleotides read TGTGCCTGGAGTCGGGGGGCGCTGGAGAACACTGAAGCTTTCTTT. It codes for CAWSRGALENTEAFF.

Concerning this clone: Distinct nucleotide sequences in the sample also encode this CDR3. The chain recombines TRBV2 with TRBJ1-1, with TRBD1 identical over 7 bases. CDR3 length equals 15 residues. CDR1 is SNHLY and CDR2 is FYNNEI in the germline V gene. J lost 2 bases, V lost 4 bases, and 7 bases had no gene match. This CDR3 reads CASSGGTALNTEAFF. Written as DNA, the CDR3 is TGTGCCAGCAGTGGTGGGACAGCACTTAACACTGAAGCTTTCTTT.

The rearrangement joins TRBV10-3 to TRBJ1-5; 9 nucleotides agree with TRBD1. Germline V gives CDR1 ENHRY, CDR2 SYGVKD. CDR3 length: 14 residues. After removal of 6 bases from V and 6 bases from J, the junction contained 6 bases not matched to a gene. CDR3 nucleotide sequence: TGTGCCATCAGCCCGGACAGGGGAAGTCAGCCCCAGCATTTT. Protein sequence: CAISPDRGSQPQHF.

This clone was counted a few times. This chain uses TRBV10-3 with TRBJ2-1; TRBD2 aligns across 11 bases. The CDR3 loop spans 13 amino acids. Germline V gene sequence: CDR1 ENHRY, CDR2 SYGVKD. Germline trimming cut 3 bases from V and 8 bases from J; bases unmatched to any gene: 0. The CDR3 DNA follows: TGTGCCATCAGTGAACTAGCGGGAGATGAGCAGTTCTTC. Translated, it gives CAISELAGDEQFF.

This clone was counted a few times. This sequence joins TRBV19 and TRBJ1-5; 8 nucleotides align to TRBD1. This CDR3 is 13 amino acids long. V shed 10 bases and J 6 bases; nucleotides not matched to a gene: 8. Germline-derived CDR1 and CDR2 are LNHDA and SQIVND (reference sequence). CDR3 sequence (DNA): TGTGCCACCAGCCAGGGGGCGTCTCAGCCCCAGCATTTT. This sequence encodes CATSQGASQPQHF.

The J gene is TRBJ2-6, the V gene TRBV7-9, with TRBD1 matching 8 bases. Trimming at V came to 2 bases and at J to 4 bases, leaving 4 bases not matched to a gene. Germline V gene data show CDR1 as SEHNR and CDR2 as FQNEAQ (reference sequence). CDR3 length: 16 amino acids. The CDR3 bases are TGTGCCAGCAGCTTAACGACAGGGGTGGGGGCCAACGTCCTGACTTTC. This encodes CASSLTTGVGANVLTF. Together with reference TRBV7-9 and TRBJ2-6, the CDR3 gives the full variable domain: DTGVSQNPRHKITKRGQNVTFRCDPISEHNRLYWYRQTLGQGPEFLTYFQNEAQLEKSRLLSDRFSAERPKGSFSTLEIQRTEQGDSAMYLCASSLTTGVGANVLTFGAGSRLTVL.